A selection of T cell receptor beta chains follows, all from one sample in a study of T cell repertoires in cytomegalovirus infection. TCRdb independently ran MiXCR on the reads; one entry per CDR3 protein. Of about 270,000 distinct CDR3 sequences in the sample, 20% to 25% were seen once. These receptors have no known antigen. Sequencing used cultured PBMCs, obtained from culture after CMV antigen stimulation. The source of these receptors is a human donor in good health (CMV status not recorded). Some clones in this sample may be carry-over from other donors' samples. The CDR3 runs from the conserved cysteine through the conserved F or W. The D gene is left open where the match is weak. A row's size may be missing; if present it is once, few, many or a size class.

>NA|TRBJ1-1|few|TRBV12-3/TRBV12-4
TGTGCCAGCGGGGGGCTGGGACGGACTGAAGCTTTCTTT
CASGGLGRTEAFF
>NA|TRBJ2-2|few|TRBV27
TGTGCCAGCAGTTTCCCCGGGAGGAACACCGGGGAGCTGTTTTTT
CASSFPGRNTGELFF
>NA|TRBJ1-2|NA|TRBV19
TGTGCCAGTAGTATGGGACTGGAACGCTATGGCTACACCTTC
CASSMGLERYGYTF
>NA|TRBJ1-5|many|TRBV7-2
TGTGCCAGCAGCTTATTAGGGAGACGAACTATTAGCAATCAGCCCCAGCATTTT
CASSLLGRRTISNQPQHF
>NA|TRBJ1-1|many|TRBV6-4
TGTGCCAGCAGTGAGGGGGGGCTGAACACTGAAGCTTTCTTT
CASSEGGLNTEAFF
>NA|TRBJ2-2|NA|TRBV9
TGTGCCAGCAGCGTAGGAGGGACTAACACCGGGGAGCTGTTTTTT
CASSVGGTNTGELFF
>NA|TRBJ1-1|NA|TRBV12-3/TRBV12-4
TGTGCCAGCAGTTTCTTCCGGCGGCTGAATACTGAAGCTTTCTTT
CASSFFRRLNTEAFF
>NA|TRBJ1-1|few|TRBV24-1
TGTGCCACCATGGACCGAACGCTTGCTGAAGCTTTCTTT
CATMDRTLAEAFF
>NA|TRBJ2-1|NA|TRBV6-6
TGTGCCAGCAGTTTGACGGGACATGGTTACAATGAGCAGTTCTTC
CASSLTGHGYNEQFF
>TRBD1|TRBJ1-5|NA|TRBV7-2
TGTGCCAGCAGCTTAGAGGGGGCGAGTTCTCAGCCCCAGCATTTT
CASSLEGASSQPQHF
>TRBD2|TRBJ2-3|few|TRBV6-5
TGTGCCAGCAGTTACTTTGGGACTAGCGCTACAGATACGCAGTATTTT
CASSYFGTSATDTQYF
>TRBD2|TRBJ2-5|few|TRBV6-6
TGTGCCAGCAGTTACGGGACTAGCGGGAGGGCCGAGGGAGAGACCCAGTACTTC
CASSYGTSGRAEGETQYF
>NA|TRBJ2-7|once|TRBV5-4
TGTGCCAGCAGCGTGACTAGTACGGCCTACGAGCAGTACTTC
CASSVTSTAYEQYF
>TRBD1|TRBJ1-3|NA|TRBV12-3/TRBV12-4
TGTGCCAGCAGTGTCCGGGACAGGGCCTTCTCTGGAAACACCATATATTTT
CASSVRDRAFSGNTIYF
>NA|TRBJ1-2|few|TRBV27
TGTGCCAGCAGTCCCATCCCGGACAGATACTATGGCTACACCTTC
CASSPIPDRYYGYTF
>NA|TRBJ2-3|many|TRBV19
TGTGCCAGTAGCCCAACTCGGGATACGCAGTATTTT
CASSPTRDTQYF
>TRBD2|TRBJ2-1|NA|TRBV4-3
TGCGCCAGCAGCCAAGGTGAAGCGGGAGGCAACAATGAGCAGTTCTTC
CASSQGEAGGNNEQFF
>TRBD1|TRBJ2-7|few|TRBV7-9
TGTGCCAGCAGCTTAACGGGACAGGGCGACGAGCAGTACTTC
CASSLTGQGDEQYF
>NA|TRBJ1-1|many|TRBV18
TGTGCCAGCTCACCATCGGACAGGAACACTGAAGCTTTCTTT
CASSPSDRNTEAFF
>NA|TRBJ2-1|NA|TRBV19
TGTGCCAGTAGTGTGTTGGGCGGGATAAACAATGAGCAGTTCTTC
CASSVLGGINNEQFF
>NA|TRBJ2-3|NA|TRBV27
TGTGCCAGCAGTTCGGGGGCAGGGGCGCTGAGCACAGATACGCAGTATTTT
CASSSGAGALSTDTQYF
>NA|TRBJ1-3|NA|TRBV4-1
TGCGCCAGCAGCCACCCCAGGAGCTCTGGAAACACCATATATTTT
CASSHPRSSGNTIYF
>NA|TRBJ1-2|few|TRBV4-3
TGCGCCAGCAGCCCAGCCAGGTCTAACTATGGCTACACCTTC
CASSPARSNYGYTF
>NA|TRBJ1-5|many|TRBV7-2
TGTGCCAGCAGCTTAGCAGGACCGAGGGAGCCCCAGCATTTT
CASSLAGPREPQHF
>TRBD1|TRBJ1-6|NA|TRBV15
TGTGCCACCAGCACCGGACAGGGATATTCACCCCTCCACTTT
CATSTGQGYSPLHF
>NA|TRBJ1-5|NA|TRBV2
TGTGCCAGCAGTGACAGGGGCACTAGCAATCAGCCCCAGCATTTT
CASSDRGTSNQPQHF
>NA|TRBJ2-1|NA|TRBV7-6
TGTGCCAGCAGCTTAAGGGATCGGACAGTGCCCCAGTACAATGAGCAGTTCTTC
CASSLRDRTVPQYNEQFF
>NA|TRBJ2-1|few|TRBV2
TGTGCCAGCAGTGAAGACAGGTACAATGAGCAGTTCTTC
CASSEDRYNEQFF
>NA|TRBJ1-2|few|TRBV7-2
TGTGCCAGCAGCGGGGACGGCTATGGCTACACCTTC
CASSGDGYGYTF
>TRBD2|TRBJ2-2|NA|TRBV7-2
TGTGCCAGCAGCATAAGCGGGAGTAACACCGGGGAGCTGTTTTTT
CASSISGSNTGELFF
>NA|TRBJ2-1|NA|TRBV5-6
TGTGCCAGCAGCTCGACTAACTACAATGAGCAGTTCTTC
CASSSTNYNEQFF